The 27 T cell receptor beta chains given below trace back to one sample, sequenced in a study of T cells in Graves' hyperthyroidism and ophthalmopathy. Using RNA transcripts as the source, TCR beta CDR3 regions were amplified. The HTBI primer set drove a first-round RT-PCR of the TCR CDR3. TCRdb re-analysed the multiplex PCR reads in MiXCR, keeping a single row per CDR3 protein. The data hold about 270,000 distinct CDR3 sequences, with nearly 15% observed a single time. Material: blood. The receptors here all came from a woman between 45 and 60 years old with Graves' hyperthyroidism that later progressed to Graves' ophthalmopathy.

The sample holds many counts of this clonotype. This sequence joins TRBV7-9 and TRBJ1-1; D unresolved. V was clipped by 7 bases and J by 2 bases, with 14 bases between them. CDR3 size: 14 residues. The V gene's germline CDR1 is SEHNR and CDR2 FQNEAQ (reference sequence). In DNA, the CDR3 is TGTGCCAGCAACCCCCAAACCCCAAACACTGAAGCTTTCTTT. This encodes CASNPQTPNTEAFF.

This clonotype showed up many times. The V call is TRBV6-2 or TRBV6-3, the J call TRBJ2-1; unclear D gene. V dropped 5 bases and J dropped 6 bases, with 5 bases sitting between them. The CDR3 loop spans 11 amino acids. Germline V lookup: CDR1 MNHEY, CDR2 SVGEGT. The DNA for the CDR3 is TGTGCCAGCAGTGGATTCAATGAGCAGTTCTTC. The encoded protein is CASSGFNEQFF.

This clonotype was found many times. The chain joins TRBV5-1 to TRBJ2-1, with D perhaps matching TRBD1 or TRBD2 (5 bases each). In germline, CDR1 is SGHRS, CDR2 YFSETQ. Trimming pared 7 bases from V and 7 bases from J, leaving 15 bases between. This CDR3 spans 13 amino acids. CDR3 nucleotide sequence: TGCGCCAGCCGTGACTGGAGGACAAATGAGCAGTTCTTC. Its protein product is CASRDWRTNEQFF. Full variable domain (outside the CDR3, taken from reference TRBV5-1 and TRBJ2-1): KAGVTQTPRYLIKTRGQQVTLSCSPISGHRSVSWYQQTPGQGLQFLFEYFSETQRNKGNFPGRFSGRQFSNSRSEMNVSTLELGDSALYLCASRDWRTNEQFFGPGTRLTVL.

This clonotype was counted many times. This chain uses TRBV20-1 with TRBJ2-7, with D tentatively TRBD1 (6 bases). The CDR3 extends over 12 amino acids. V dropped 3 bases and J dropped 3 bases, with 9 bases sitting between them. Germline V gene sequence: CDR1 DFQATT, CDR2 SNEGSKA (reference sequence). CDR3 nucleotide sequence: TGCAGTGCTAGTGAGGACAGCTACGAGCAGTACTTC. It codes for CSASEDSYEQYF.

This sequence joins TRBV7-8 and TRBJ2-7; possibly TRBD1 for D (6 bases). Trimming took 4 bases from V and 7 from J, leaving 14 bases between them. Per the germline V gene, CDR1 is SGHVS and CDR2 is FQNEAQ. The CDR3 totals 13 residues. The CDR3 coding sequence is TGTGCCAGCAGCTATACAGGGTATTTGGAGCAGTACTTC. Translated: CASSYTGYLEQYF.

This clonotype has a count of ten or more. The CDR3 bases are TGCAGTGCTAGGGGGGTTGCAGATACGCAGTATTTT. The encoded protein is CSARGVADTQYF. This chain joins TRBV20-1 and TRBJ2-3; either TRBD1 or TRBD2 may fit D (5 bases each). The CDR3 sequence is 12 residues long. Germline V CDR1 and CDR2: DFQATT, SNEGSKA (reference sequence). V gave up 3 bases and J gave up 4 bases, with 8 bases separating them.

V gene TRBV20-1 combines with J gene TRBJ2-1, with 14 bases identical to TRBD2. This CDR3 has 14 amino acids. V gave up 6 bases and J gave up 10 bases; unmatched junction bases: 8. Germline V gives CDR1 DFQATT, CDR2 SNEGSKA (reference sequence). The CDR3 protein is CSASGTSGRGEQFF. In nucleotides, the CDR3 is TGCAGTGCAAGTGGGACTAGCGGGAGAGGCGAGCAGTTCTTC.

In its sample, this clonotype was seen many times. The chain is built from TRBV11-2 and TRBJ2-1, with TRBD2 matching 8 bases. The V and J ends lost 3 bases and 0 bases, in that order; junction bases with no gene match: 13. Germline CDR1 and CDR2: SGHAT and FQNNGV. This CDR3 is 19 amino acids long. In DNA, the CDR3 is TGTGCCAGCAGCTTGAGGGCGAGCGGGAGCCTCCGCTCCTACAATGAGCAGTTCTTC. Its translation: CASSLRASGSLRSYNEQFF.

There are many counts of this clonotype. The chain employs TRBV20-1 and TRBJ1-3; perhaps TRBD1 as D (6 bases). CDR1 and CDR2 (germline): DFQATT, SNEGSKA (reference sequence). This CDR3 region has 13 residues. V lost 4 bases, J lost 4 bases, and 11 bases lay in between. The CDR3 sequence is CSANRVAGNTIYF. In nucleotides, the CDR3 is TGCAGTGCTAACAGGGTGGCAGGAAACACCATATATTTT.

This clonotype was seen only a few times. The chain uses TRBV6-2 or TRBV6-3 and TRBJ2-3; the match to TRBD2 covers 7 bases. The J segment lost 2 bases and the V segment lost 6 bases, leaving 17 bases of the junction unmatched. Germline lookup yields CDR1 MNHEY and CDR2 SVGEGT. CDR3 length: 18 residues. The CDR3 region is CASRTLPGKGTNTDTQYF. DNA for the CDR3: TGTGCCAGCAGAACCCTCCCGGGAAAGGGGACTAACACAGATACGCAGTATTTT.

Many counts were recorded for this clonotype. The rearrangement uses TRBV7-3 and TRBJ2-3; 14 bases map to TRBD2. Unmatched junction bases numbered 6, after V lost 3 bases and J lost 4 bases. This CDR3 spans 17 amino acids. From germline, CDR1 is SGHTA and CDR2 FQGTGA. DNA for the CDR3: TGTGCCAGCAGCTTTTCCGGGACTAGCGGGAGCGCAGATACGCAGTATTTT. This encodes CASSFSGTSGSADTQYF.

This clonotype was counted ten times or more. The CDR3 loop reads CSARARASGIFGTQYF. CDR3 nucleotide sequence: TGCAGTGCTAGAGCTAGGGCCTCCGGGATATTCGGGACGCAGTATTTT. The chain recombines TRBV20-1 with TRBJ2-3; TRBD2 might be the D (5 bases). CDR3 length: 16 residues. Trimming removed 1 base at V and 9 bases at J, with 23 bases between. Per germline, CDR1 DFQATT and CDR2 SNEGSKA (reference sequence).

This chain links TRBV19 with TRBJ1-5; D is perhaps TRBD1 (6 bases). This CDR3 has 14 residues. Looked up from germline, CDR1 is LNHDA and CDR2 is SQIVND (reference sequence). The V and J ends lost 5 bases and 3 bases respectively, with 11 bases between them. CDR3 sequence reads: CASSPRGFNQPQHF. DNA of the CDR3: TGTGCCAGTAGTCCCAGGGGCTTCAATCAGCCCCAGCATTTT. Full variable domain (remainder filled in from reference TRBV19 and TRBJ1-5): DGGITQSPKYLFRKEGQNVTLSCEQNLNHDAMYWYRQDPGQGLRLIYYSQIVNDFQKGDIAEGYSVSREKKESFPLTVTSAQKNPTAFYLCASSPRGFNQPQHFGDGTRLSIL.

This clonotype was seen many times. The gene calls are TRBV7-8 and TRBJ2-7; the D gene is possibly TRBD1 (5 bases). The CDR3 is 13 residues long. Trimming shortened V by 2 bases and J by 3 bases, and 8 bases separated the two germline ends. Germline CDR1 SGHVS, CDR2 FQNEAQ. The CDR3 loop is CASSLWQGYEQYF. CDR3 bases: TGTGCCAGCAGCTTATGGCAGGGCTACGAGCAGTACTTC.

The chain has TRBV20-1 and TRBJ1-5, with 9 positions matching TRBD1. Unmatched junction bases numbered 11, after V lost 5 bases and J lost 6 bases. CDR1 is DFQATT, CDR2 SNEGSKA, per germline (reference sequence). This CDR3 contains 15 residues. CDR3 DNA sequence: TGCAGTGCTGGAAGACAGGGGGAAGCTCGTCAGCCCCAGCATTTT. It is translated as CSAGRQGEARQPQHF.

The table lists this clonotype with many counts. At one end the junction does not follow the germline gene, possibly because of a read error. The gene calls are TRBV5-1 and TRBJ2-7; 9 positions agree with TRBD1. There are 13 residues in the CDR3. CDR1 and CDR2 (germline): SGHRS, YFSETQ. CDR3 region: CASSLGQGNEQYF. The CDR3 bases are TGTGCCAGCAGCTTAGGACAGGGGAACGAGCAGTACTTC.

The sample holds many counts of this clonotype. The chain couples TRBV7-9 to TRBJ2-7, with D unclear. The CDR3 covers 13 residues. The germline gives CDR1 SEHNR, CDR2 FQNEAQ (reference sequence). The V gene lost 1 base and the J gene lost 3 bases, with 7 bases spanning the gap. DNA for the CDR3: TGTGCCAGCAGCTTAGACGCGGTCTACGAGCAGTACTTC. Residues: CASSLDAVYEQYF.

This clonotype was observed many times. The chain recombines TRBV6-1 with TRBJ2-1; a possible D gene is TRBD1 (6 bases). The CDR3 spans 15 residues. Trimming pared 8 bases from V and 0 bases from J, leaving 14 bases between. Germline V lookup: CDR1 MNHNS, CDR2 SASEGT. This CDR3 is CASGEQGSSYNEQFF. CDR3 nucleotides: TGTGCCAGCGGGGAACAGGGAAGCTCCTACAATGAGCAGTTCTTC.

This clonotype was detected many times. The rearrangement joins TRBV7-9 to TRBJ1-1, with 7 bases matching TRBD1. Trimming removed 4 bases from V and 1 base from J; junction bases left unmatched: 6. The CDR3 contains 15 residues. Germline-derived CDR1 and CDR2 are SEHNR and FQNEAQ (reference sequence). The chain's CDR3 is CASSSYRGQNTEAFF. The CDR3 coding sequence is TGTGCCAGCAGCTCATACAGGGGACAGAACACTGAAGCTTTCTTT.

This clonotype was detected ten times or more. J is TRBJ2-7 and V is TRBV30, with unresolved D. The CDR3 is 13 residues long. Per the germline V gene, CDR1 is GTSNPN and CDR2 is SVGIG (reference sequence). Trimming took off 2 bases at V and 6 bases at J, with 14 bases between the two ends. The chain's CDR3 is CAWSWSDRAEQYF. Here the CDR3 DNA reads TGTGCCTGGAGTTGGTCGGACCGTGCCGAGCAGTACTTC.

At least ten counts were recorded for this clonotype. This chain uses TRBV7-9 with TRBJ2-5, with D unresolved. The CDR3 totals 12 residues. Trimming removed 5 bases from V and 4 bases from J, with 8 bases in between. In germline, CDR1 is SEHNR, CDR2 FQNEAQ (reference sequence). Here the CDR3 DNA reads TGTGCCAGCAGCCAGGACGTAGAGACCCAGTACTTC. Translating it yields CASSQDVETQYF.

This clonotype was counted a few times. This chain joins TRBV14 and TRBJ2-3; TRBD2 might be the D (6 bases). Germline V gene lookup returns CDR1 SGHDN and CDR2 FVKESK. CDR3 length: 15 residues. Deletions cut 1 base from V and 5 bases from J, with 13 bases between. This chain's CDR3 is CASSQAGGSGDTQYF. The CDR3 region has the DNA TGTGCCAGCAGCCAAGCTGGGGGGAGTGGAGATACGCAGTATTTT.

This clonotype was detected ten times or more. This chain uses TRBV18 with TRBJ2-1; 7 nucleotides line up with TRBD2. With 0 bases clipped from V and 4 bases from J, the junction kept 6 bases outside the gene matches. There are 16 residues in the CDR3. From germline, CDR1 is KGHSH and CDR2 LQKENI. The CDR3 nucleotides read TGTGCCAGCTCACCACCGTCAGGCGGGAGTTACAATGAGCAGTTCTTC. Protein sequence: CASSPPSGGSYNEQFF.

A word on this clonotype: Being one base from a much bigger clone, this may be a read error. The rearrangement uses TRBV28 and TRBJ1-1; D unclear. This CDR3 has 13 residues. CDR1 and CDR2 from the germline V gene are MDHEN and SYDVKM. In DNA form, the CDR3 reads TGTGTCAGCAGGTGGGTCCCAGGCACTGAAGCTTTCTTT. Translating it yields CVSRWVPGTEAFF. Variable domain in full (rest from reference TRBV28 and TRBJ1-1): DVKVTQSSRYLVKRTGEKVFLECVQDMDHENMFWYRQDPGLGLRLIYFSYDVKMKEKGDIPEGYSVSREKKERFSLILESASTNQTSMYLCVSRWVPGTEAFFGQGTRLTVV.

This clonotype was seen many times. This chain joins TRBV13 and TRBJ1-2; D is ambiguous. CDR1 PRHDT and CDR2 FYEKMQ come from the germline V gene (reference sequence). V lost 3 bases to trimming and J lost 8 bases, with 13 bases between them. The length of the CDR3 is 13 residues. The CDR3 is CASSLQRTWGYTF. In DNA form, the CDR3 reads TGTGCCAGCAGCTTGCAACGAACGTGGGGCTACACCTTC. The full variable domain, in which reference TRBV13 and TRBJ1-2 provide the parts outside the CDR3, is AAGVIQSPRHLIKEKRETATLKCYPIPRHDTVYWYQQGPGQDPQFLISFYEKMQSDKGSIPDRFSAQQFSDYHSELNMSSLELGDSALYFCASSLQRTWGYTFGSGTRLTVV.

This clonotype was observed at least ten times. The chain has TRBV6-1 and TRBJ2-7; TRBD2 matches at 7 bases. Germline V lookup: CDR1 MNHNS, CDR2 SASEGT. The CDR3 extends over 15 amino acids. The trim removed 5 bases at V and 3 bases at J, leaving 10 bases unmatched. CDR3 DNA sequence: TGTGCCAGCAGTCCAGGACTAGTAGTCTTCTACGAGCAGTACTTC. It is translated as CASSPGLVVFYEQYF.

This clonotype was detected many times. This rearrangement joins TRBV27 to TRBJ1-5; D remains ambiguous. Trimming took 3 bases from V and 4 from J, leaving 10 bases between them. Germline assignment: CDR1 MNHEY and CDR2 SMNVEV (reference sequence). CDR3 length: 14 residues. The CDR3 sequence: CASSLRRVNQPQHF. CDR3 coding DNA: TGTGCCAGCAGTTTGAGGAGGGTTAATCAGCCCCAGCATTTT.